The present T cell receptor beta chain was sequenced within a study of Tregs in tolerant kidney transplant recipients. Libraries were prepared by immunoSEQ multiplex PCR; TCRdb keeps only in-frame clonotypes and omits some of them. In the table there are over 60,000 clones, less than 90% of which are singletons. The receptor was derived from a human donor who received a combined kidney and bone marrow transplant. The input for sequencing was CD4+ T cells from blood, taken before the transplant.

The CDR3 coding sequence is TGTGCCTGGAGCCGGGGTGGGAGAGAGACCCAGTACTTC. Residues: CAWSRGGRETQYF. This chain links TRBV30 with TRBJ2-5, with TRBD2 as a possible D gene (5 bases). This CDR3 is built from 13 residues. Germline V lookup: CDR1 GTSNPN, CDR2 SVGIG (reference sequence). V was pared by 3 bases and J by 4 bases, with 12 bases between.